Described below is a single T cell receptor beta chain sequence and its context. Sequencing was performed with immunoSEQ multiplex PCR; in TCRdb, only in-frame clones are kept and a portion is missing. The sample lists more than 25,000 clones, about 84% occurring once. These data come from a study of OX40 agonist ivuxolimab in advanced cancers. Germline CDR1 reads SGHNT; CDR2 reads YENEEA. V was cut by 6 bases and J by 0 bases, with 10 bases left in between. CDR3 length: 14 amino acids. The rearrangement uses TRBV11-3 and TRBJ2-3; weak D call: TRBD2 (6 bases). The TCR comes from an adult with an advanced solid tumor such as melanoma, head and neck, liver or kidney cancer. The sample was CD4+ or CD8+ T cells sorted from blood, taken in a trial of the OX40 agonist ivuxolimab. CDR3 amino acids: CASRDRGSTDTQYF. For the CDR3, the DNA is TGTGCCAGCAGAGATCGGGGGAGCACAGATACGCAGTATTTT.